These 4 T cell receptor beta chains were all obtained from the same sample, sequenced in a study of T cell responses to AZD1222 COVID-19 vaccine (dated by TCRdb to the early 2020s). The library was produced with the immunoSEQ multiplex PCR assay. Entries here come from immuneACCESS through TCRdb and include only in-frame sequences with V and J called. Some clones fail to appear in such tables; in the studies checked, an unresolved V gene covers under half of the shortfall, and the cause of the remainder is unknown. The sample table shows around 97,000 clones, and 80% to 95% are seen once. Together, the top ten hold 4% to 6% of the sample. What this sample's time point label stands for: baseline before first vaccination. The material sequenced was peripheral blood, taken on day 0 of AZD1222 vaccination. The receptors here all came from an adult in good health.

The rearrangement links TRBV19 to TRBJ2-5, with D possibly matching TRBD2 (5 bases). Trimming pared 2 bases from V and 0 bases from J, leaving 7 bases between. The CDR3 runs to 14 residues. CDR1 is LNHDA, CDR2 SQIVND, per germline (reference sequence). Written as DNA, the CDR3 is TGTGCCAGTAGTATAAGCGGCAACCAAGAGACCCAGTACTTC. It is translated as CASSISGNQETQYF.

The rearrangement uses TRBV4-2 and TRBJ2-2, with D perhaps matching TRBD1 or TRBD2 (5 bases each). The CDR3 covers 17 residues. The V end lost 2 bases, the J end lost 2 bases, and 15 bases lay between the germline ends. Germline CDR1 reads LGHNA; CDR2 reads YNFKEQ. The CDR3 spells CASSQRRDQKNTGELFF. CDR3 coding DNA: TGTGCCAGCAGCCAACGCAGGGACCAGAAAAACACCGGGGAGCTGTTTTTT.

The chain couples TRBV11-2 to TRBJ2-7; D call uncertain. Germline CDR1 reads SGHAT; CDR2 reads FQNNGV. Between the trimmed V and J ends, which lost 2 bases and 0 bases, there was a span of 11 bases. This CDR3 spans 15 amino acids. CDR3 DNA: TGTGCCAGCAGCTTATCGTCGTTGGGCTCCTACGAGCAGTACTTC. This gives the protein CASSLSSLGSYEQYF.

The chain carries TRBV7-2 and TRBJ1-1; D gene ambiguous. The V and J ends lost 1 base and 5 bases respectively, with 14 bases between them. This CDR3 is built from 15 residues. Germline V CDR1 and CDR2: SGHTA, FQGNSA. The DNA for the CDR3 is TGTGCCAGCAGCTTAGGAGCACTCAGCGGTACTGAAGCTTTCTTT. Translated, it gives CASSLGALSGTEAFF. Variable domain in full (rest from reference TRBV7-2 and TRBJ1-1): GAGVSQSPSNKVTEKGKDVELRCDPISGHTALYWYRQSLGQGLEFLIYFQGNSAPDKSGLPSDRFSAERTGGSVSTLTIQRTQQEDSAVYLCASSLGALSGTEAFFGQGTRLTVV.